The clone carrying this T cell receptor beta chain was observed a few times. Measured with immunoSEQ multiplex PCR; TCRdb has only the in-frame clones, and not every one. Of 50,000 to 65,000 clones listed, 65% to 80% are singletons. This sample's time point: baseline, week 1 (first vaccination visit). Treatment meaning: pre-vaccination baseline after standard-of-care therapy. In every donor, the tumor was a new WHO grade 3 or 4 IDH1-mutant, ATRX-lost astrocytoma. This entry is derived from a study of a mutant IDH1 vaccine in newly diagnosed glioma. Across the whole study: Previous treatment comprised radiotherapy, temozolomide, or both, mostly both.

The receptor was derived from a woman aged 40 to 50 with glioma. Sample: PBMCs, taken from a glioma patient treated with radiotherapy, temozolomide or both.

The CDR3 DNA is TGCGCCAGCAGCCTCGGGACAGTCGAAGTAAAACTGTTTTTT. The encoded protein is CASSLGTVEVKLFF. The rearrangement uses TRBV4-3 and TRBJ1-4; 7 bases map to TRBD1. The CDR3 spans 14 residues. Trimming removed 4 bases from V and 10 bases from J; junction bases left unmatched: 9. Germline CDR1 LGHNA, CDR2 YSLEER.